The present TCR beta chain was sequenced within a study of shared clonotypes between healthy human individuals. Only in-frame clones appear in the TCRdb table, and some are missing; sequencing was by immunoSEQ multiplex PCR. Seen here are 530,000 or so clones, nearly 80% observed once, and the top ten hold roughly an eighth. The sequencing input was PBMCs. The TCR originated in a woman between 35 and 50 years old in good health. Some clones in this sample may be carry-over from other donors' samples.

CDR3 coding DNA: TGTGCCAGCAGTGTAAGCGGGAGTAACATTCAGTACTTC. Residues: CASSVSGSNIQYF. V and J are TRBV2 and TRBJ2-4; TRBD2 matches 8 bases. CDR3 size: 13 residues. Trimming cost V 4 bases and J 7 bases; bases outside gene matches: 3. CDR1 is SNHLY and CDR2 is FYNNEI in the germline V gene.